A selection of T cell receptor beta chains follows, all from one sample in a study of graft-versus-host responses after intestinal transplantation. Antigen specificity for these receptors is unknown. The data were produced by immunoSEQ multiplex PCR, yet TCRdb's version contains in-frame clones alone and is incomplete. The sample holds more than 90,000 clones; 90% to 95% are singletons and the top ten take roughly 0.49%. Here the sequenced sample was unstimulated CD8+ T cells sorted from spleen or lymph node cells, taken before intestinal transplant. Source of these receptors: a human donor who received an intestinal transplant. Each CDR3 is given without its conserved first and last residue.

V: TRBV6-6; J: TRBJ1-5; CDR3: ASSGGWGEVHQPQH
V: TRBV29-1; J: TRBJ1-1; CDR3: SVDRGGTEAF
V: TRBV11-2; J: TRBJ2-7; CDR3: ASSLGTYYEQY
V: TRBV27; J: TRBJ1-2; CDR3: ASGLTGRYGYT
V: TRBV10-2; J: TRBJ1-2; CDR3: ASSEWGGLLPPNYGYT
V: TRBV2; J: TRBJ2-3; CDR3: ASSEMASTITDTQY
V: TRBV29-1; J: TRBJ2-1; CDR3: SVEGALPRSYNEQF
V: TRBV27; J: TRBJ2-3; CDR3: ASSFFTGGVTDTQY
V: TRBV9; J: NA; CDR3: ASSGLAGGRYEQY
V: TRBV7-9; J: TRBJ2-2; CDR3: ASSSTGVGGLSTGELF
V: TRBV30; J: TRBJ1-6; CDR3: AWSVASFRSNSPLH
V: TRBV2; J: TRBJ1-6; CDR3: ASRLQNPGVYNSPLH
V: TRBV19; J: TRBJ2-1; CDR3: ASSVDRGRYEQF
V: TRBV27; J: TRBJ1-1; CDR3: ASSLLGTGPMNTEAF
V: TRBV6-5; J: TRBJ2-7; CDR3: ASSYGGVSLDEQY
V: TRBV19; J: TRBJ1-1; CDR3: ASSITQGTNTEAF
V: TRBV19; J: TRBJ1-1; CDR3: ASNQGVTEAF
V: TRBV4-3; J: TRBJ1-3; CDR3: ASRKDGSVYSGNTIY
V: TRBV13; J: TRBJ2-3; CDR3: ASSLFSGTSGGRRADTQY